This T cell receptor (beta chain) was sequenced in a study of lymphopenia after photon versus proton radiotherapy. The table lists this clone with a count of one. What it binds is unknown. General study findings and limits: Proton therapy kept repertoires fairly stable, unlike photons, which gained effector/memory cells. In patients who died, overall survival fell as post-nadir TCR diversity dropped more.

This CDR3 comprises 17 residues. Produced via immunoSEQ multiplex PCR; TCRdb's table is partial and in-frame only. This table holds some 55,000 clones, about 86% found once. The TCR was taken from a man aged 35-49 years with gastric cancer. The sample consisted of peripheral blood, taken from a patient treated with photon-based radiotherapy. The chain recombines TRBV21-1 with TRBJ1-1. TRBV21-1 is annotated as a pseudogene. The DNA for the CDR3 is TGTGCCAGCAGCCGCATACGGGTGGTTAACAGTAACACTGAAGCTTTCTTT. Translating it yields CASSRIRVVNSNTEAFF.